This T cell receptor beta chain was recorded in a study of T cell repertoires in cytomegalovirus infection. Study-level information: CMV epitopes in the study were HLA-C-restricted (recently identified) and HLA-B-restricted (well studied). Public TCR beta signature analysis indicated the presence of both CMV infection and matching HLA type. Overall study findings and caveats: Using cumulative public TCR beta family frequency, the authors identified those who carried CMV together with the relevant HLA. Across the ex vivo response, the dominant clonotypes were HLA-C-restricted CMV-specific TCR beta clonotypes.

Each CDR3 protein gets one entry after TCRdb re-called the reads with MiXCR. The sample comprises around 900,000 distinct CDR3 sequences, around 30% of which are singletons, and about an eighth rests with the top ten. Notes on this clonotype: Its antigen remains unknown.

This clonotype was obtained from a human donor in good health (CMV status not recorded). Some clones in this sample may be carry-over from other donors' samples. The sequenced sample was cultured CD8+ T cells from PBMCs, obtained from culture after CMV antigen stimulation.

CDR3 DNA: TGCGCCAGCAGCCAAGTCGGGGGTCATGAGCAGTTCTTC. Amino acids: CASSQVGGHEQFF. The chain has TRBV4-1 and TRBJ2-1; D is possibly TRBD2 (6 bases). V was trimmed by 1 base and J by 8 bases, leaving 9 bases between them. Germline-derived CDR1 and CDR2 are MGHRA and YSYEKL. CDR3 length equals 13 residues.